This T cell receptor beta chain originates from a study of T cell responses to AZD1222 COVID-19 vaccine. V was pared by 0 bases and J by 4 bases, with 19 bases of the junction left unmatched. In germline, CDR1 is MNHEY, CDR2 SVGEGT. The CDR3 extends over 21 amino acids. Method: immunoSEQ multiplex PCR; TCRdb's copy keeps in-frame clones and lacks some. This table has some 150,000 clones, 94% appearing once. V usage is TRBV6-2 or TRBV6-3 and J usage is TRBJ2-1; TRBD2 matches at 9 bases. The sample consisted of peripheral blood, taken on day 0 of AZD1222 vaccination. This TCR was sampled from an adult in good health. CDR3 in amino acids: CASSYSGGAWDYSGSYNEQFF. Written as DNA, the CDR3 is TGTGCCAGCAGTTACTCTGGGGGGGCGTGGGATTATAGCGGGAGTTACAATGAGCAGTTCTTC.